This T cell receptor (beta chain) was identified during a study of cytomegalovirus exposure and HLA in healthy donors. The study, taken as a whole, reports: Clusters of TCRs from the first cohort tended to co-occur in the roughly 120 validation repertoires (as a later analysis found). Despite most TCR sequences being rare, some public TCRs occurred in many donors.

TCRdb keeps only in-frame clones here, not all; method: immunoSEQ multiplex PCR. Of 150,000 to 200,000 clones listed, around nine tenths are singletons. On this clone: Its antigen is unknown.

V was shortened by 2 bases and J by 3 bases, with 8 bases between the two germline ends. Germline loops: CDR1 MNHEY, CDR2 SVGAGI. The CDR3 is made up of 13 amino acids. This TCR was recovered from a young woman in good health and CMV-seronegative. The sample was PBMCs. The V gene is TRBV6-5, the J gene TRBJ2-7; no definite D call. As DNA, the CDR3 is TGTGCCAGCAGTTACGCCGACAACTACGAGCAGTACTTC. Its protein is CASSYADNYEQYF.